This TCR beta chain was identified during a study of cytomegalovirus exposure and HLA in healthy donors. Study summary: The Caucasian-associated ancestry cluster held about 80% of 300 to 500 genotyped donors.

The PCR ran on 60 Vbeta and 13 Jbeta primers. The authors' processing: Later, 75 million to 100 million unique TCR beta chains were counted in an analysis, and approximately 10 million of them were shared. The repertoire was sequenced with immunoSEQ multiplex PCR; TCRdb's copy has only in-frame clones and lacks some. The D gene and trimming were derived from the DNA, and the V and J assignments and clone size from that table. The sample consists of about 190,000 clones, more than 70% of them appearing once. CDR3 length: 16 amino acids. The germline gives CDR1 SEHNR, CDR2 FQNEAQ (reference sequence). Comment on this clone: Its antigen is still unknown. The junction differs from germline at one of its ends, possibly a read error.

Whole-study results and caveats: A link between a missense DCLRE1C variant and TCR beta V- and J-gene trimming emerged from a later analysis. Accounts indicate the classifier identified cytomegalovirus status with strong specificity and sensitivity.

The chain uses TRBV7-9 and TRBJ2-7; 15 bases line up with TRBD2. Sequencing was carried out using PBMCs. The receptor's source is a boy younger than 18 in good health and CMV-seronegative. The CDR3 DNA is TGTTCCAGCAGCGGGACTAGCGGGGGGCCCCACTACGAGCAGTACTTC. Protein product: CSSSGTSGGPHYEQYF.